These T cell receptor beta chains were read from a single sample in a study of cytomegalovirus exposure and HLA in healthy donors. The protocol was immunoSEQ multiplex PCR, while the TCRdb copy is restricted to in-frame clones and leaves out a portion. This table has a few hundred thousand clones, over 65% appearing once. Input material: PBMCs. These receptors were obtained from a middle-aged man in good health and CMV-seronegative. Both conserved end residues are part of each CDR3. Fields, in order: J gene, D gene, clone size, V gene, CDR3 protein. A D gene is named only where the DNA matches it firmly. Clone size appears in some rows only: once, few, many, or a class for an expanded clone.

J gene: TRBJ2-7
D gene: -
clone size: few
V gene: TRBV28
CDR3 protein: CASSPLDRFFPSDEQYF

J gene: TRBJ2-7
D gene: TRBD2
clone size: -
V gene: TRBV9
CDR3 protein: CASSVGGGGPSSYEQYF

J gene: TRBJ2-5
D gene: TRBD1
clone size: -
V gene: TRBV7-3
CDR3 protein: CASSPQGGSQETQYF

J gene: TRBJ1-1
D gene: -
clone size: -
V gene: TRBV19
CDR3 protein: CASSTSIGVGTEAFF

J gene: TRBJ2-2
D gene: TRBD2
clone size: -
V gene: TRBV9
CDR3 protein: CASSVRLAGMNTGELFF

J gene: TRBJ2-1
D gene: -
clone size: -
V gene: TRBV5-6
CDR3 protein: CASSSSVEQFF

J gene: TRBJ2-1
D gene: TRBD2
clone size: once
V gene: TRBV28
CDR3 protein: CASSDTGLVVF

J gene: TRBJ1-5
D gene: -
clone size: -
V gene: TRBV27
CDR3 protein: CASSPTGQGRNQPQHF

J gene: TRBJ2-7
D gene: -
clone size: -
V gene: TRBV5-1
CDR3 protein: CASSRTRYEQYF

J gene: TRBJ2-1
D gene: TRBD2
clone size: -
V gene: TRBV9
CDR3 protein: CASSLSGTSGYEQFF

J gene: TRBJ2-1
D gene: TRBD2
clone size: -
V gene: TRBV5-1
CDR3 protein: CASSLETSGGASEQFF

J gene: TRBJ2-1
D gene: -
clone size: once
V gene: TRBV13
CDR3 protein: CASSTDSPNENEQFF

J gene: TRBJ1-6
D gene: -
clone size: few
V gene: TRBV13
CDR3 protein: CASSSRGSNSPLHF

J gene: TRBJ1-1
D gene: -
clone size: once
V gene: TRBV7-2
CDR3 protein: CASSLWGGGDTEAFF

J gene: TRBJ2-5
D gene: -
clone size: -
V gene: TRBV29-1
CDR3 protein: CSVEDVGQETQYF

J gene: TRBJ1-1
D gene: -
clone size: -
V gene: TRBV30
CDR3 protein: CARYYNWRVMNTEAFF

J gene: TRBJ2-5
D gene: -
clone size: -
V gene: TRBV5-4
CDR3 protein: CASSSGAETQYF

J gene: TRBJ2-2
D gene: -
clone size: -
V gene: TRBV4-1
CDR3 protein: CASSQVADTGELFF

J gene: TRBJ2-7
D gene: TRBD1
clone size: -
V gene: TRBV18
CDR3 protein: CASSPGQGAYYEQYF

J gene: TRBJ2-7
D gene: -
clone size: once
V gene: TRBV2
CDR3 protein: CASRDTQSYEQYF

J gene: TRBJ1-5
D gene: TRBD1
clone size: -
V gene: TRBV7-8
CDR3 protein: CASSRQGMDGNQPQHF

J gene: TRBJ2-5
D gene: -
clone size: -
V gene: TRBV30
CDR3 protein: CAWSVLGQETQYF

J gene: TRBJ2-3
D gene: TRBD1
clone size: -
V gene: TRBV5-1
CDR3 protein: CASRRTGGTDTQYF

J gene: TRBJ2-3
D gene: -
clone size: -
V gene: TRBV7-6
CDR3 protein: CASSLVEGSTDTQYF

J gene: TRBJ1-4
D gene: TRBD1
clone size: -
V gene: TRBV5-5
CDR3 protein: CASSTRGRGDEKLFF

J gene: TRBJ2-7
D gene: -
clone size: -
V gene: TRBV6-6
CDR3 protein: CASSYRAGRSYGQYF

J gene: TRBJ2-2
D gene: TRBD2
clone size: once
V gene: TRBV28
CDR3 protein: CASISGYTGELFF

J gene: TRBJ2-4
D gene: -
clone size: -
V gene: TRBV15
CDR3 protein: CATSRVVSPGAKNIQYF

J gene: TRBJ1-5
D gene: -
clone size: -
V gene: TRBV4-2
CDR3 protein: CASSPSRSQPQHF

J gene: TRBJ1-4
D gene: -
clone size: -
V gene: TRBV7-9
CDR3 protein: CASSPSFGSNEKLFF

J gene: TRBJ1-1
D gene: TRBD1
clone size: once
V gene: TRBV25-1
CDR3 protein: CASSVRGQSEAFF